This T cell receptor beta chain was observed in a study of shared clonotypes between healthy human individuals. CD8 cells classed as naive were CD45RO-negative and positively selected for CCR7, excluding terminally differentiated effector memory CD45RA+ cells. The assay was immunoSEQ multiplex PCR, and TCRdb's table has in-frame clones only and misses some. The table has millions of clones, under 95% seen once. Of note for this clone: Antigen unknown. This sample also contains other DNA sequences that code for the same CDR3.

Trimming pared 0 bases from V and 5 bases from J, leaving 11 bases between. Germline V lookup: CDR1 SGDLS, CDR2 YYNGEE. The CDR3 is made up of 15 amino acids. Whole-study results and caveats: Larger richness was generally estimated for naive than memory subsets. Clonotypes that were shared across four donors made up roughly 5% of naive CD4 clonotypes.

This TCR was recovered from a man younger than 35 in good health. Some clones in this sample may be carry-over from other donors' samples. This chain connects TRBV9 to TRBJ2-2; maybe TRBD1 (6 bases). Sample: naive CD8+ T cells from PBMCs. Written as DNA, the CDR3 is TGTGCCAGCAGCGTAGCGGGTAGGGGGACCGGGGAGCTGTTTTTT. It codes for CASSVAGRGTGELFF.